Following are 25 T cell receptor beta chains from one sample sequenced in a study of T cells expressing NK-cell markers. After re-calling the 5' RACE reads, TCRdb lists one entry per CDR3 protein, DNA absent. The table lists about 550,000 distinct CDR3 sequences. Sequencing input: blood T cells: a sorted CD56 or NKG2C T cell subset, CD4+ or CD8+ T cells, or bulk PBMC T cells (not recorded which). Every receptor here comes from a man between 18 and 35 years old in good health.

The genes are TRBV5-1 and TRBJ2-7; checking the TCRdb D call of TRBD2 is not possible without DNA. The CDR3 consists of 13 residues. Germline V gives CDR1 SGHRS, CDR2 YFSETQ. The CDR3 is CASSTGLANEQYF.

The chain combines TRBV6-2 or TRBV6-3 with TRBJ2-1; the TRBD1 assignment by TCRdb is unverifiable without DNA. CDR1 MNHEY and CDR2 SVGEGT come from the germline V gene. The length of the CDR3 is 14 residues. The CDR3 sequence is CASSYGPVLNEQFF.

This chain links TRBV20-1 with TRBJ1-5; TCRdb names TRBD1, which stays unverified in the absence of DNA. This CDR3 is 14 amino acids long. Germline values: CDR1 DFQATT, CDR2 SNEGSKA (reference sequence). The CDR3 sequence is CSARDRGRGQPQHF.

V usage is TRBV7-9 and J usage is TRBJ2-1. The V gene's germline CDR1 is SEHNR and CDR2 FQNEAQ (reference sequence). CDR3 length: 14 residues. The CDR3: CASSPTLGFHEQFF.

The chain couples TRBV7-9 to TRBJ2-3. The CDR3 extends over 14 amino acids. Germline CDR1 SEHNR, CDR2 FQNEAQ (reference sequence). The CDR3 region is CASSFQGKLDTQYF.

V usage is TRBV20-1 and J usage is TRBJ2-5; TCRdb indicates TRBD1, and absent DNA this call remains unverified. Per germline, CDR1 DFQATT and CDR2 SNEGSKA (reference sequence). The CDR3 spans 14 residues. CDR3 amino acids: CSARSDSFKETQYF.

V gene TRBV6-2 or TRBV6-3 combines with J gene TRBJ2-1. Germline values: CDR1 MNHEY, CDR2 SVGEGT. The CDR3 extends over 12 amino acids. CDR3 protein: CASTDLYNEQFF.

CDR3 loop: CASSYSGFVRGHEQYF. The chain recombines TRBV6-2 or TRBV6-3 with TRBJ2-7; TCRdb picks TRBD1, but there is no DNA to check that call. This CDR3 is 16 amino acids long. The germline CDR1 and CDR2 sequences are MNHEY and SVGEGT.

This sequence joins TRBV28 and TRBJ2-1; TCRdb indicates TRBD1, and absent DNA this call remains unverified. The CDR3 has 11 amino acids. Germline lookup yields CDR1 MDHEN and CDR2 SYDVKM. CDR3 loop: CASSHGGEQFF.

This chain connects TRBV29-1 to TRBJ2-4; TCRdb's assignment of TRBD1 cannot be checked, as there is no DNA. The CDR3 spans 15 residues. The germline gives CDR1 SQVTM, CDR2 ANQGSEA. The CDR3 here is CSVVSGARAKNIQYF.

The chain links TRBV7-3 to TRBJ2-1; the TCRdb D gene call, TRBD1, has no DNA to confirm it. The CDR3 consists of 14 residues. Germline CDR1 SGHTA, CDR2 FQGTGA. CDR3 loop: CASSSPGAHNEQFF.

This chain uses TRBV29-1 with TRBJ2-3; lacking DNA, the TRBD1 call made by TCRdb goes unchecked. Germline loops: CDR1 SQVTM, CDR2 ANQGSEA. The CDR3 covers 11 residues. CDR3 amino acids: CNAGYSDTQYF.

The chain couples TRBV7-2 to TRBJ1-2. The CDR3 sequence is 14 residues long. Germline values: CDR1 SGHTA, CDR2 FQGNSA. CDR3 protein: CASSLANSANGYTF.

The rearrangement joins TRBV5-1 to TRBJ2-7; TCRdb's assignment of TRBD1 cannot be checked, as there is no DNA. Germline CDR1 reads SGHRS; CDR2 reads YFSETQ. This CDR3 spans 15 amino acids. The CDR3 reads CASSAPGQGAAEQYF.

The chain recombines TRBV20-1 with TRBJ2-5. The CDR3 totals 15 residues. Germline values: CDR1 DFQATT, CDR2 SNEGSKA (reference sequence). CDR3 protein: CSAKGMPGVGETQYF.

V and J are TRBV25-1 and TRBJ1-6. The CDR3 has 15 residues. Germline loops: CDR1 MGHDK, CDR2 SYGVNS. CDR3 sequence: CASSRDSVVGSPLHF.

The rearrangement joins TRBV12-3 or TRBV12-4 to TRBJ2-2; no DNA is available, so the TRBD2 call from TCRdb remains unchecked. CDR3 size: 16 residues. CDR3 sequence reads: CASCSAGAWVTGELFF.

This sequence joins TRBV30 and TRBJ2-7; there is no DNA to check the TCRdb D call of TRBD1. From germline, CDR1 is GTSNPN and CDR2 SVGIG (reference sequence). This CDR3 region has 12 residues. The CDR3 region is CAWTQTAYEQYF. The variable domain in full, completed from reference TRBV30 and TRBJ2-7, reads SQTIHQWPATLVQPVGSPLSLECTVEGTSNPNLYWYRQAAGRGLQLLFYSVGIGQISSEVPQNLSASRPQDRQFILSSKKLLLSDSGFYLCAWTQTAYEQYFGPGTRLTVT.

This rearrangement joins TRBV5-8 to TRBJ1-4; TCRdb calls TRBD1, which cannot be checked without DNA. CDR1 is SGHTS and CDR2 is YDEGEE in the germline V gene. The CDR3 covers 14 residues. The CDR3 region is CASSTGTGNEKLFF.

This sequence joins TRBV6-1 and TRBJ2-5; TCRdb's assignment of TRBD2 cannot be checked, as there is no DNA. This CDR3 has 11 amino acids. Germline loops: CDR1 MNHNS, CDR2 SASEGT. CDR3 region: CASTSDRTQYF.

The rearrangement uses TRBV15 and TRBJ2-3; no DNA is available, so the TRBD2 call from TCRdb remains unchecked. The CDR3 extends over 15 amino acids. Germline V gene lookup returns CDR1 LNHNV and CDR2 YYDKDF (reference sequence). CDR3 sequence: CATSSRLAGTDTQYF.

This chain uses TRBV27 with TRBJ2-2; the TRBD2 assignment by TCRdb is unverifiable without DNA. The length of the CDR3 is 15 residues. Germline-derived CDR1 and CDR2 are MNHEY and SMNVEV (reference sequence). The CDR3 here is CASSFAGSGTGELFF.

CDR3 loop: CASSQDTVREAFF. The chain employs TRBV4-2 and TRBJ1-1. The CDR3 has 13 residues. Germline V gives CDR1 LGHNA, CDR2 YNFKEQ.

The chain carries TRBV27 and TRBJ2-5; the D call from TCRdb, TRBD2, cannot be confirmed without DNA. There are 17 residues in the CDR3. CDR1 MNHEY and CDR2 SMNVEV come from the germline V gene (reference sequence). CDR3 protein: CASSHRTSGRLEETQYF.

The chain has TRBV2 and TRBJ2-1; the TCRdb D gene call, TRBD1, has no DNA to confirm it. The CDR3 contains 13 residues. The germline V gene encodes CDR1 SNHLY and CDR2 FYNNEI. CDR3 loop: CASLGTGYNEQFF. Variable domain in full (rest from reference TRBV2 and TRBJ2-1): EPEVTQTPSHQVTQMGQEVILRCVPISNHLYFYWYRQILGQKVEFLVSFYNNEISEKSEIFDDQFSVERPDGSNFTLKIRSTKLEDSAMYFCASLGTGYNEQFFGPGTRLTVL.